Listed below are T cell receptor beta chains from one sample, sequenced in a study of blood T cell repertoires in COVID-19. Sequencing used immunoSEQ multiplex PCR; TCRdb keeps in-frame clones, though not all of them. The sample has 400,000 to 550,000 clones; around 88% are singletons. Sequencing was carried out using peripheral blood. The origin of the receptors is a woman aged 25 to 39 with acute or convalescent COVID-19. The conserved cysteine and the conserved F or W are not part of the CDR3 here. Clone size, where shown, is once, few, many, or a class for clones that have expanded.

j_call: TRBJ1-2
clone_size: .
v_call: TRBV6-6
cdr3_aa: ASSYAGGSDGYT

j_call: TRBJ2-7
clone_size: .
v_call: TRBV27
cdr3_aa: ASSPGLGYEQY

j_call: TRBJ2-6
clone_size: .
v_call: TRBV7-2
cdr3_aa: ASSQGGANVLT

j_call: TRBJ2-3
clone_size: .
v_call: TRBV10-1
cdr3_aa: ASSLSGGAADTQY

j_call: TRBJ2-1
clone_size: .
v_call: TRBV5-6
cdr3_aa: ASRKTVSSYNEQF

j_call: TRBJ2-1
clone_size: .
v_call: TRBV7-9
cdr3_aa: ASSLSRVQF

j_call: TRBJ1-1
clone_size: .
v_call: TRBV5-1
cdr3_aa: ASSHTGFTEAF

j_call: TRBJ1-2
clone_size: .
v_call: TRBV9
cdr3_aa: ASSVYEVDNYGYT

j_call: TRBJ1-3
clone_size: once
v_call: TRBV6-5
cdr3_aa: ASSRQGAGNTIY

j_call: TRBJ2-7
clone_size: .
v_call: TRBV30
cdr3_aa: AWRRENYEQY

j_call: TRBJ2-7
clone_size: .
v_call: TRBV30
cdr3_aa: AWSAALGAQY

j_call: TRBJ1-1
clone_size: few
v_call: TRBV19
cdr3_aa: ASGKGHGTAAF

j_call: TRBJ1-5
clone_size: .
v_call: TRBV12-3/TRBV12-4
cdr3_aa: ASSLSGNQPQH

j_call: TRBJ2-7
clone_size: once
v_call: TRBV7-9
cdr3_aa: ASSASVPGSEQY

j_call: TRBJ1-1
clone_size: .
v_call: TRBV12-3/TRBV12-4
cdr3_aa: ASSLTQNTEAF

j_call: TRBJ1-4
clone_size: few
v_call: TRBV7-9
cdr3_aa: ASSLPTGTSEKLF

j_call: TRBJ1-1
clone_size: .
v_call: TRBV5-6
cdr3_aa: ASSLDRGRVMNTEAF

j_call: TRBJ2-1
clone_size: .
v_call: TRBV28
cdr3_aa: ASSQDRTGSYNEQF

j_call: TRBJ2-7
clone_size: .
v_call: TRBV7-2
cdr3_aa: ASSLEGQGVYEQY

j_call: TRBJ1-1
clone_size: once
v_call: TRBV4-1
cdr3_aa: ASSQGELTEAF

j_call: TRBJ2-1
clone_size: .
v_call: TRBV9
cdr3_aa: ASSDGSRDNYNEQF

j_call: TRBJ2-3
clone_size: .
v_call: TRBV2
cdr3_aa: ASTQGLAIPITDTQY

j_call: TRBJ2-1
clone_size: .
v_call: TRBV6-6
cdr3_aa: ASSYTSGVNEQF